Presented here are 21 T cell receptor beta chains from one specimen sequenced in a study of blood T cell repertoires in COVID-19. TCRdb's copy holds only in-frame clones and misses some; the assay was immunoSEQ multiplex PCR. The sample has over 65,000 clones; 75% to 95% are singletons. The sample was peripheral blood. The source is a woman of 80 years or more with acute or convalescent COVID-19.

This chain connects TRBV6-2 or TRBV6-3 to TRBJ2-3; 10 bases map to TRBD2. The junction had 4 bases not matched to a gene; V was cut back by 6 bases and J by 4 bases. The CDR3 spans 14 residues. Germline V gene data show CDR1 as MNHEY and CDR2 as SVGEGT. The CDR3 loop reads CASSLAGAPDTQYF. The CDR3 nucleotides read TGTGCCAGCAGCCTAGCGGGGGCCCCAGATACGCAGTATTTT.

This chain uses TRBV5-5 with TRBJ2-2; D is unresolved. The CDR3 runs to 14 residues. The germline V gene encodes CDR1 SGHKS and CDR2 YYEKEE (reference sequence). V lost 0 bases, J lost 2 bases, and 5 bases lay in between. CDR3 DNA sequence: TGTGCCAGCAGCTTGGGTTATAACACCGGGGAGCTGTTTTTT. Amino acid sequence: CASSLGYNTGELFF.

DNA of the CDR3: TGTGCCAGCAGTTCAACTAGCGGGAGTCCAGATACGCAGTATTTT. Translating it yields CASSSTSGSPDTQYF. This rearrangement joins TRBV3-1 (or the pseudogene TRBV3-2) to TRBJ2-3; TRBD2 aligns across 11 bases. Unmatched junction bases numbered 6, after V lost 6 bases and J lost 4 bases. The CDR3 consists of 15 residues. Germline V lookup: CDR1 LGHDT, CDR2 YNNKEL (reference sequence).

This clone was observed a single time. This chain links TRBV6-5 with TRBJ2-7; 9 nucleotides agree with TRBD2. This CDR3 region has 15 residues. V dropped 6 bases and J dropped 1; count of bases not matched to a gene: 7. Germline loops: CDR1 MNHEY, CDR2 SVGAGI. The chain's CDR3 is CASSHLREGSYEQYF. The CDR3 region has the DNA TGTGCCAGCAGCCACTTGCGGGAGGGATCCTACGAGCAGTACTTC.

The chain carries TRBV7-9 and TRBJ1-2; 9 nucleotides agree with TRBD1. CDR1 and CDR2 (germline): SEHNR, FQNEAQ (reference sequence). Unmatched junction bases numbered 7, after V lost 5 bases and J lost 3 bases. The CDR3 is 15 amino acids. The CDR3 sequence is CASSETGGADYGYTF. CDR3 coding DNA: TGTGCCAGCAGCGAAACAGGGGGCGCGGACTATGGCTACACCTTC. Looking up the rest from reference TRBV7-9 and TRBJ1-2 gives the full variable domain: DTGVSQNPRHKITKRGQNVTFRCDPISEHNRLYWYRQTLGQGPEFLTYFQNEAQLEKSRLLSDRFSAERPKGSFSTLEIQRTEQGDSAMYLCASSETGGADYGYTFGSGTRLTVV.

This CDR3 reads CASNPGQGTYGYTF. CDR3 bases: TGTGCCAGTAATCCGGGACAGGGGACCTATGGCTACACCTTC. The chain has TRBV19 and TRBJ1-2; TRBD1 agrees at 10 bases. The CDR3 runs 14 residues. The junction had 6 bases not matched to a gene; V was cut back by 7 bases and J by 4 bases. From germline, CDR1 is LNHDA and CDR2 SQIVND (reference sequence). The whole variable domain, filled in from reference TRBV19 and TRBJ1-2, reads DGGITQSPKYLFRKEGQNVTLSCEQNLNHDAMYWYRQDPGQGLRLIYYSQIVNDFQKGDIAEGYSVSREKKESFPLTVTSAQKNPTAFYLCASNPGQGTYGYTFGSGTRLTVV.

The chain has TRBV4-3 and TRBJ2-1, with TRBD2 matching 15 bases. Germline V gene data show CDR1 as LGHNA and CDR2 as YSLEER. The CDR3 has 18 amino acids. Trimming removed 4 bases from V and 1 base from J; junction bases left unmatched: 5. CDR3 in amino acids: CASSRGLAGGRSYNEQFF. The CDR3 bases are TGCGCCAGCAGCCGAGGACTAGCGGGGGGGCGTTCCTACAATGAGCAGTTCTTC.

This clone was picked up a small number of times. The chain combines TRBV5-6 with TRBJ2-1, with D unclear. Per the germline V gene, CDR1 is SGHDT and CDR2 is YYEEEE. The V end was cut by 3 bases, the J end by 0 bases, with 19 bases between. This CDR3 is 18 amino acids long. CDR3 coding DNA: TGTGCCAGCAGCTCGCTAACGGTGCGGATCAGCTCCTACAATGAGCAGTTCTTC. This translates into CASSSLTVRISSYNEQFF.

The genes are TRBV29-1 and TRBJ1-1; 8 bases are shared with TRBD1. From germline, CDR1 is SQVTM and CDR2 ANQGSEA. The CDR3 is made up of 12 amino acids. The ends lost 7 bases at V and 1 base at J; junction bases unmatched: 2. CDR3 in amino acids: CSGTGGNTEAFF. The CDR3 DNA reads as TGCAGCGGAACAGGGGGGAACACTGAAGCTTTCTTT.

For this clone: Given a much more abundant clone one base away, this may be a read error. Other DNA sequences from this sample encode an identical CDR3 as well. The CDR3 region is CASSRGQGTGQPQHF. The CDR3 bases are TGTGCCAGCAGCCGAGGGCAGGGGACAGGTCAGCCCCAGCATTTT. This chain connects TRBV28 to TRBJ1-5, with 8 bases lining up with TRBD1. The CDR3 is 15 amino acids. The germline gives CDR1 MDHEN, CDR2 SYDVKM. Trimming cost V 6 bases and J 6 bases; bases outside gene matches: 10.

The CDR3 coding sequence is TGCGCCAGCAGCTTGGCAGCGGGGGGTCCAGCCAAAAACATTCAGTACTTC. It yields the protein CASSLAAGGPAKNIQYF. The chain employs TRBV5-1 and TRBJ2-4, with 9 bases that match TRBD2. Trimming cost V 0 bases and J 0 bases; bases outside gene matches: 4. The germline V gene has CDR1 SGHRS and CDR2 YFSETQ. The CDR3 runs to 17 residues.

The chain links TRBV7-9 to TRBJ2-5, with 10 bases lining up with TRBD1. The CDR3 is 15 amino acids. Germline V gene lookup returns CDR1 SEHNR and CDR2 FQNEAQ (reference sequence). V shed 5 bases and J 5 bases; nucleotides not matched to a gene: 8. This chain's CDR3 is CASSPRDRGWETQYF. CDR3 in DNA: TGTGCCAGCAGCCCCCGGGACAGGGGATGGGAGACCCAGTACTTC.

V gene TRBV6-4 combines with J gene TRBJ1-5, with D possibly being TRBD1 (6 bases). The V gene lost 2 bases and the J gene lost 5 bases, with 22 bases spanning the gap. Germline CDR1 and CDR2: MRHNA and SNTAGT. The length of the CDR3 is 18 residues. The CDR3, as DNA: TGTGCCAGCAGTGACCCCAGGACGGACAGTTTGGAATATCAGCCCCAGCATTTT. Translation: CASSDPRTDSLEYQPQHF.

The genes are TRBV19 and TRBJ1-1, with 7 bases that match TRBD1. Germline CDR1 reads LNHDA; CDR2 reads SQIVND (reference sequence). V lost 2 bases to trimming and J lost 2 bases; unmatched junction nucleotides: 5. The CDR3 length is 15 residues. CDR3 amino acids: CASSIFGTDNTEAFF. The CDR3 nucleotides are TGTGCCAGTAGTATATTTGGGACAGACAACACTGAAGCTTTCTTT.

This clone was observed once. The chain recombines TRBV20-1 with TRBJ2-1; 9 bases line up with TRBD2. J gave up 8 bases and V 3 bases, and 11 bases lay outside the gene matches. Germline values: CDR1 DFQATT, CDR2 SNEGSKA (reference sequence). The CDR3 loop spans 15 amino acids. CDR3 protein: CSASQGGRGSHEQFF. In DNA, the CDR3 is TGCAGTGCTAGTCAGGGCGGGAGGGGGTCCCATGAGCAGTTCTTC.

The chain recombines TRBV12-5 with TRBJ2-7, with a possible D match to TRBD2 (5 bases). Germline CDR1 is LGHNT and CDR2 is FRNRAP. This CDR3 region has 12 residues. V was shortened by 3 bases and J by 5 bases, with 8 bases between the two germline ends. Here the CDR3 reads CASGFGENEQYF. The CDR3 DNA sequence: TGTGCTAGTGGTTTTGGGGAGAACGAGCAGTACTTC.

This clone was found once. J is TRBJ1-2 and V is TRBV6-1; 8 positions agree with TRBD1. The V gene's germline CDR1 is MNHNS and CDR2 SASEGT. CDR3 size: 14 residues. V trimming: 5 bases; J trimming: 8 bases; junction bases outside the gene matches: 10. DNA for the CDR3: TGTGCCAGCAGTTCCGGACAGGGACTTGAAGGCTACACCTTC. As protein: CASSSGQGLEGYTF.

This clone has a handful of counts. This chain uses TRBV6-6 with TRBJ2-7, with 8 bases aligning to TRBD2. CDR3 size: 13 residues. The germline V gene encodes CDR1 MNHNY and CDR2 SVGAGI (reference sequence). V was clipped by 2 bases and J by 4 bases; unmatched bases: 1. CDR3 coding DNA: TGTGCCAGCAGTTACCTAGCGGGTTACGAGCAGTACTTC. Residues: CASSYLAGYEQYF.

The chain employs TRBV19 and TRBJ2-7; perhaps TRBD2 as D (7 bases). This CDR3 has 14 residues. V lost 6 bases and J lost 6, with 18 bases in between. The germline V gene encodes CDR1 LNHDA and CDR2 SQIVND (reference sequence). The CDR3 DNA is TGTGCCAGTAGGGCACAGCGGGACATCGGCGAGCAGTACTTC. As protein: CASRAQRDIGEQYF.

The V gene is TRBV29-1, the J gene TRBJ2-1, with D possibly TRBD2 on 5 matching bases. Trimming removed 2 bases from V and 4 bases from J, with 18 bases in between. This CDR3 spans 16 amino acids. CDR1 SQVTM and CDR2 ANQGSEA come from the germline V gene. CDR3 protein: CSVERRTPNRYNEQFF. CDR3 bases: TGCAGCGTTGAAAGGCGGACTCCAAATCGATACAATGAGCAGTTCTTC.

The chain employs TRBV27 and TRBJ2-7, with D maybe TRBD2 (5 bases). Germline V gives CDR1 MNHEY, CDR2 SMNVEV (reference sequence). The ends were cut back, 5 bases at V and 3 bases at J, with 17 bases in the middle. CDR3 size: 15 residues. This CDR3 is CASSNHGLAIYEQYF. The CDR3 DNA reads TGTGCCAGCAGTAACCACGGACTGGCGATCTACGAGCAGTACTTC.